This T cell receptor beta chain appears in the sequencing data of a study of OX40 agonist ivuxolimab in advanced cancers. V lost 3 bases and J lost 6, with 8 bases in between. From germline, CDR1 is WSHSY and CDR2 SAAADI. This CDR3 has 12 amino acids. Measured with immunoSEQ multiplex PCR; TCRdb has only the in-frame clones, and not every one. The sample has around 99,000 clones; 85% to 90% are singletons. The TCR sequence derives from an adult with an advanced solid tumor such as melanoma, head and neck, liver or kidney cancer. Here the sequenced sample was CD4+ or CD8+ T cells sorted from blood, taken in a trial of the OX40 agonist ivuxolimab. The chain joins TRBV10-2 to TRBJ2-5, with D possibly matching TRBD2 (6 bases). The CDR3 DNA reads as TGCGCCAGCAGTGATCGGGGGAAGACCCAGTACTTC. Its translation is CASSDRGKTQYF.